The rows below give T cell receptor beta chains drawn from one sample of a study of blood T cell repertoires in COVID-19. Profiling relied on immunoSEQ multiplex PCR, and the TCRdb table lists in-frame clones only, not all of them. Of 200,000 to 250,000 clones listed, approximately 87% are singletons. The sample taken for sequencing was PBMCs or T cells enriched from blood (not recorded which). These receptors all come from a woman between 50 and 59 years old in a cohort exposed to, infected with or recovered from COVID-19 (not recorded which). CDR3s include the opening cysteine and the closing phenylalanine or tryptophan. A D gene is named only where the DNA matches it firmly. Clone size is given for some rows only: seen once, a few or many times, or a class if the clone is expanded.

d_call: TRBD1
v_call: TRBV11-2
clone_size: -
j_call: TRBJ1-2
cdr3_nt: TGTGCCAGCAGCTACGGGACAGGGTATGGCTACACCTTC
cdr3_aa: CASSYGTGYGYTF

d_call: -
v_call: TRBV5-1
clone_size: -
j_call: TRBJ1-2
cdr3_nt: TGCGCCAGCAGCTTGGGGGGGCACTATGGCTACACCTTC
cdr3_aa: CASSLGGHYGYTF

d_call: -
v_call: TRBV19
clone_size: -
j_call: TRBJ2-5
cdr3_nt: TGTGCCAGTAGTCCCGGACTATCTAACCTCGTGGAGACCCAGTACTTC
cdr3_aa: CASSPGLSNLVETQYF

d_call: TRBD2
v_call: TRBV5-1
clone_size: -
j_call: TRBJ2-7
cdr3_nt: TGCGCCAGCAGCTTCGGACTAGCGGGGGGACCGGGAACCTACGAGCAGTACTTC
cdr3_aa: CASSFGLAGGPGTYEQYF

d_call: -
v_call: TRBV6-5
clone_size: -
j_call: TRBJ2-1
cdr3_nt: TGTGCCAGCAGCATGATGAGCTCCTACAATGAGCAGTTCTTC
cdr3_aa: CASSMMSSYNEQFF

d_call: TRBD2
v_call: TRBV29-1
clone_size: -
j_call: TRBJ2-1
cdr3_nt: TGCAGCGTTGAGGGGACTAATAACAATGAGCAGTTCTTC
cdr3_aa: CSVEGTNNNEQFF

d_call: -
v_call: TRBV6-6
clone_size: few
j_call: TRBJ2-5
cdr3_nt: TGTGCCAGCAGTCCCTTCACCGACAGGAATTTGGTGGGGGAGACCCAGTACTTC
cdr3_aa: CASSPFTDRNLVGETQYF

d_call: -
v_call: TRBV29-1
clone_size: once
j_call: TRBJ2-7
cdr3_nt: TGCAGCGTTGGGGGACATGCCTACGAGCAGTACTTC
cdr3_aa: CSVGGHAYEQYF

d_call: TRBD1
v_call: TRBV15
clone_size: -
j_call: TRBJ2-7
cdr3_nt: TGTGCCACCAGCAGACAAGGACAGGGGGCATTAAAGGAGCAGTACTTC
cdr3_aa: CATSRQGQGALKEQYF

d_call: -
v_call: TRBV19
clone_size: -
j_call: TRBJ1-2
cdr3_nt: TGTGCCAGTAGTGGAGGGGCAAGGGGAAACTATGGCTACACCTTC
cdr3_aa: CASSGGARGNYGYTF

d_call: TRBD1
v_call: TRBV24-1
clone_size: -
j_call: TRBJ1-2
cdr3_nt: TGTGCCACCAGTGACCGGGGACAGCCTTATGGCTACACCTTC
cdr3_aa: CATSDRGQPYGYTF

d_call: TRBD2
v_call: TRBV5-1
clone_size: once
j_call: TRBJ2-2
cdr3_nt: TGCGCCAGCAGCTTGGTACTAGCGGGGGGGCCCGGGGAGCTGTTTTTT
cdr3_aa: CASSLVLAGGPGELFF

d_call: -
v_call: TRBV6-5
clone_size: -
j_call: TRBJ1-1
cdr3_nt: TGTGCCAGCAGTTACTCAGGCAGGGTCTGGGGAGAAGCTTTCTTT
cdr3_aa: CASSYSGRVWGEAFF

d_call: -
v_call: TRBV29-1
clone_size: -
j_call: TRBJ1-3
cdr3_nt: TGCAGCGTTGGGGTGGGGGGATTCTCTGGAAACACCATATATTTT
cdr3_aa: CSVGVGGFSGNTIYF

d_call: TRBD2
v_call: TRBV30
clone_size: -
j_call: TRBJ2-1
cdr3_nt: TGTGCCCGGGAGGGGTACTCCTACAATGAGCAGTTCTTC
cdr3_aa: CAREGYSYNEQFF

d_call: -
v_call: TRBV7-8
clone_size: -
j_call: TRBJ2-5
cdr3_nt: TGTGCCAGCAGCTTAGTCGGGAAAGAGACCCAGTACTTC
cdr3_aa: CASSLVGKETQYF

d_call: -
v_call: TRBV27
clone_size: -
j_call: TRBJ1-5
cdr3_nt: TGTGCCAGCAGTTTATTAGCGGGGGGCCATCAGCCCCAGCATTTT
cdr3_aa: CASSLLAGGHQPQHF

d_call: TRBD1
v_call: TRBV7-8
clone_size: -
j_call: TRBJ1-1
cdr3_nt: TGTGCCAGCAGCGTGAGGACAGGGCTGAACACTGAAGCTTTCTTT
cdr3_aa: CASSVRTGLNTEAFF

d_call: TRBD1
v_call: TRBV7-6
clone_size: -
j_call: TRBJ2-5
cdr3_nt: TGTGCCAGCAGCCTCTTTCAGGGGGCCAGCAGCGGCCGAGAGACCCAGTACTTC
cdr3_aa: CASSLFQGASSGRETQYF

d_call: TRBD1
v_call: TRBV6-2/TRBV6-3
clone_size: -
j_call: TRBJ1-2
cdr3_nt: TGTGCCAGCAGCTATATTACTGAATCAGGGGGACTGACCTATGGCTACACCTTC
cdr3_aa: CASSYITESGGLTYGYTF

d_call: -
v_call: TRBV12-3/TRBV12-4
clone_size: -
j_call: TRBJ1-2
cdr3_nt: TGTGCCAGCAGTTCCGCGGGGAGCGGCTACACCTTC
cdr3_aa: CASSSAGSGYTF

d_call: TRBD1
v_call: TRBV4-1
clone_size: -
j_call: TRBJ2-2
cdr3_nt: TGCGCCAGCCGCAAGGGACAGTATAACACCGGGGAGCTGTTTTTT
cdr3_aa: CASRKGQYNTGELFF

d_call: TRBD2
v_call: TRBV6-6
clone_size: -
j_call: TRBJ2-1
cdr3_nt: TGTGCCAGCAGTCACCTCGGGACTAGCGGTTCCTACAATGAGCAGTTCTTC
cdr3_aa: CASSHLGTSGSYNEQFF

d_call: TRBD1
v_call: TRBV11-1
clone_size: -
j_call: TRBJ1-1
cdr3_nt: TGTGCCAGCAGCTTGACAGGGGGAAGGAACACTGAAGCTTTCTTT
cdr3_aa: CASSLTGGRNTEAFF

d_call: -
v_call: TRBV6-4
clone_size: -
j_call: TRBJ2-2
cdr3_nt: TGTGCCAGCAGTGAATATGCAGTAAACACCGGGGAGCTGTTTTTT
cdr3_aa: CASSEYAVNTGELFF

d_call: TRBD1
v_call: TRBV19
clone_size: -
j_call: TRBJ2-6
cdr3_nt: TGTGCCAGTAGTATGAGGGACAGGGGGCTTGGGGCCAACGTCCTGACTTTC
cdr3_aa: CASSMRDRGLGANVLTF

d_call: TRBD1
v_call: TRBV29-1
clone_size: few
j_call: TRBJ1-5
cdr3_nt: TGCAGCGTTGCCAGGGGGGATAATCAGCCCCAGCATTTT
cdr3_aa: CSVARGDNQPQHF

d_call: -
v_call: TRBV5-1
clone_size: -
j_call: TRBJ1-3
cdr3_nt: TGCGCCAGCAGCTTCTCCTCGGTGAGCTCTGGAAACACCATATATTTT
cdr3_aa: CASSFSSVSSGNTIYF

d_call: -
v_call: TRBV27
clone_size: -
j_call: TRBJ1-6
cdr3_nt: TGTGCCAGCAGAAGACCCTTGGGGCTCGGGAATTCACCCCTCCACTTT
cdr3_aa: CASRRPLGLGNSPLHF

d_call: TRBD1
v_call: TRBV20-1
clone_size: once
j_call: TRBJ2-7
cdr3_nt: TGCAGTGCTAGTACGGGACAGGGGTGGTACGAGCAGTACTTC
cdr3_aa: CSASTGQGWYEQYF

d_call: -
v_call: TRBV21-1
clone_size: -
j_call: TRBJ1-1
cdr3_nt: TGTGCCAACCTTCAGATTCGAACAGGGGAATGGAGTGCTGGATGTGACACTGAAGCTTTCTTT
cdr3_aa: CANLQIRTGEWSAGCDTEAFF

d_call: -
v_call: TRBV7-9
clone_size: once
j_call: TRBJ1-1
cdr3_nt: TGTGCCAGCAGCTTAGTCGTCCAGGGGCCTGAAGCTTTCTTT
cdr3_aa: CASSLVVQGPEAFF

d_call: -
v_call: TRBV18
clone_size: -
j_call: TRBJ1-2
cdr3_nt: TGTGCCAGCTCACCGGGAGCCAGTTTGAACTATGGCTACACCTTC
cdr3_aa: CASSPGASLNYGYTF

d_call: -
v_call: TRBV7-9
clone_size: -
j_call: TRBJ1-1
cdr3_nt: TGTGCCAGCAGCCCAGGGGCAGGGTATGGAGCTTTCTTT
cdr3_aa: CASSPGAGYGAFF

d_call: TRBD1
v_call: TRBV27
clone_size: -
j_call: TRBJ1-5
cdr3_nt: TGTGCCAGCAGTTTAAGGCAGGGGGCTTCACAGCCCCAGCATTTT
cdr3_aa: CASSLRQGASQPQHF

d_call: -
v_call: TRBV27
clone_size: once
j_call: TRBJ1-1
cdr3_nt: TGTGCCAGCAGGGGCAGTCTGATGAACACTGAAGCTTTCTTT
cdr3_aa: CASRGSLMNTEAFF

d_call: TRBD2
v_call: TRBV19
clone_size: few
j_call: TRBJ2-1
cdr3_nt: TGTGCCAGTAGTCCCTCCCTTCTAGCGGGGGGGCCGGGTAATGAGCAGTTCTTC
cdr3_aa: CASSPSLLAGGPGNEQFF

d_call: -
v_call: TRBV28
clone_size: -
j_call: TRBJ1-1
cdr3_nt: TGTGCCAGTATGGGGGGGCGTAGGAACACTGAAGCTTTCTTT
cdr3_aa: CASMGGRRNTEAFF

d_call: -
v_call: TRBV30
clone_size: once
j_call: TRBJ1-2
cdr3_nt: TGTGCCTGGAGTGTACCCTTTAGGACATCGACTCCTAACTATGGCTACACCTTC
cdr3_aa: CAWSVPFRTSTPNYGYTF

d_call: TRBD1
v_call: TRBV5-8
clone_size: -
j_call: TRBJ2-7
cdr3_nt: TGTGCCAGCAGCGCATTCCGGTACCGGGACAGCTCCTACGAGCAGTACTTC
cdr3_aa: CASSAFRYRDSSYEQYF

d_call: -
v_call: TRBV2
clone_size: -
j_call: TRBJ1-6
cdr3_nt: TGTGCCAGCAGTGATAGAGGTAATTCACCCCTCCACTTT
cdr3_aa: CASSDRGNSPLHF

d_call: TRBD2
v_call: TRBV4-2
clone_size: few
j_call: TRBJ2-3
cdr3_nt: TGTGCCAGCAGCCCGGGACTAGCGGGGGGGCCGGGCACAGATACGCAGTATTTT
cdr3_aa: CASSPGLAGGPGTDTQYF

d_call: -
v_call: TRBV1
clone_size: -
j_call: TRBJ2-3
cdr3_nt: TGCACCAGCAGCCAAGGCCCAGCGGGGGCAGATACGCAGTATTTT
cdr3_aa: CTSSQGPAGADTQYF

d_call: -
v_call: TRBV5-6
clone_size: -
j_call: TRBJ2-5
cdr3_nt: TGTGCCAGCAGCGACGGACTGCAAGAGACCCAGTACTTC
cdr3_aa: CASSDGLQETQYF

d_call: -
v_call: TRBV4-2
clone_size: -
j_call: TRBJ1-1
cdr3_nt: TGTGCCAGCAGCTTAAAGGACCGGGAGAACACTGAAGCTTTCTTT
cdr3_aa: CASSLKDRENTEAFF

d_call: TRBD1
v_call: TRBV19
clone_size: -
j_call: TRBJ1-4
cdr3_nt: TGTGCCAGTAGTCCCTACAGGGGTGAAAAACTGTTTTTT
cdr3_aa: CASSPYRGEKLFF

d_call: -
v_call: TRBV2
clone_size: -
j_call: TRBJ1-5
cdr3_nt: TGTGCCAGCAGTGACAGGGGAAATCAGCCCCAGCATTTT
cdr3_aa: CASSDRGNQPQHF